This TCR beta chain is drawn from a study of T cell clonotyping in hematopoietic cell transplantation. Study results and limitations: Few recipient clonotypes overlapped donors; over 95% were de novo at given depth.

As regards this clone: Antigen specificity is unknown.

The germline gives CDR1 ENHRY, CDR2 SYGVKD. This CDR3 has 14 amino acids. V gave up 7 bases and J gave up 8 bases; unmatched junction bases: 8. The assay was immunoSEQ multiplex PCR, and TCRdb's table has in-frame clones only and misses some. The data show approximately 44,000 clones, 85% seen once. Sample time point: recipient sample about 28 days before transplant, after cytoreduction. The sequenced sample was peripheral blood mononuclear cells, obtained before stem cell transplant. The clonotype comes from a man aged 60 to 69 with acute myeloid leukemia. Some clones in this sample may be carry-over from other donors' samples. This chain connects TRBV10-3 to TRBJ2-1; 10 nucleotides align to TRBD1. The CDR3 loop reads CAIMTGTGVHEQFF. CDR3 nucleotides: TGTGCCATCATGACAGGGACAGGGGTCCATGAGCAGTTCTTC.